Listed here are 17 T cell receptor beta chains from one sample, sequenced in a study of T-cell memory formation after mild COVID-19. Using its own MiXCR run on the 5' RACE reads, TCRdb lists one record per CDR3 protein. The table lists about 16,000 distinct CDR3 sequences, 20% to 30% of them singletons. The sequencing sample was made of PBMCs or a T cell subset sorted from them (not recorded which). These receptors were taken from a man aged 18 to 35 who had mild COVID-19 (a few samples of this study predate the infection). Cell type and time point are not known.

This clonotype was observed many times. This chain connects TRBV19 to TRBJ2-1; 7 bases match TRBD1. J lost 3 bases, V lost 3 bases, and 17 bases had no gene match. This CDR3 spans 19 amino acids. In germline, CDR1 is LNHDA, CDR2 SQIVND (reference sequence). The CDR3 loop reads CASSMDEATPDRNYNEQFF. As DNA, the CDR3 is TGTGCCAGTAGTATGGATGAGGCAACTCCGGACAGGAACTACAATGAGCAGTTCTTC. The full variable domain, rest sourced from reference TRBV19 and TRBJ2-1, is DGGITQSPKYLFRKEGQNVTLSCEQNLNHDAMYWYRQDPGQGLRLIYYSQIVNDFQKGDIAEGYSVSREKKESFPLTVTSAQKNPTAFYLCASSMDEATPDRNYNEQFFGPGTRLTVL.

This clonotype was seen only once. The chain employs TRBV7-6 and TRBJ2-7; the match to TRBD2 covers 7 bases. V shed 5 bases and J 5 bases; nucleotides not matched to a gene: 9. The CDR3 consists of 14 residues. Germline assignment: CDR1 SGHVS and CDR2 FNYEAQ. CDR3 sequence: CASSPIGGMDEQYF. The CDR3 coding sequence is TGTGCCAGCAGCCCTATCGGGGGGATGGACGAGCAGTACTTC.

The gene calls are TRBV30 and TRBJ2-3; tentative D call: TRBD2 (7 bases). The CDR3 extends over 14 amino acids. Germline V CDR1 and CDR2: GTSNPN, SVGIG (reference sequence). V was clipped by 2 bases and J by 4 bases, with 13 bases between them. The CDR3 nucleotides are TGTGCCTGGAGTATCACGGGGGGCGCAGATACGCAGTATTTT. Translation gives CAWSITGGADTQYF.

This clonotype was counted at least ten times. The chain couples TRBV4-1 to TRBJ1-1; a weak D match, TRBD1 (6 bases). V lost 2 bases to trimming and J lost 6 bases, with 13 bases between them. The germline V gene encodes CDR1 MGHRA and CDR2 YSYEKL. The CDR3 extends over 14 amino acids. In nucleotides, the CDR3 is TGCGCCAGCAGCCAACCTGGACAGCTCCCTGAAGCTTTCTTT. Translation: CASSQPGQLPEAFF.

This clonotype was seen ten or more times. The chain recombines TRBV6-2 or TRBV6-3 with TRBJ2-1; 11 positions agree with TRBD2. The CDR3 consists of 15 residues. The J segment lost 3 bases and the V segment lost 10 bases, leaving 8 bases of the junction unmatched. CDR1 and CDR2 from the germline V gene are MNHEY and SVGEGT. DNA of the CDR3: TGTGCCATCTCCCTGGGGACTAGCGGCTACAATGAGCAGTTCTTC. This translates into CAISLGTSGYNEQFF.

This clonotype showed up many times. The chain is built from TRBV11-1 and TRBJ2-5; D gene unclear. Germline V gene sequence: CDR1 SGHAT, CDR2 FQDESV (reference sequence). Deletions cut 5 bases from V and 2 bases from J, with 18 bases between. The CDR3 has 16 amino acids. CDR3 bases: TGTGCCAGCAGCCCCTTCGTGGGGAACCCACAAGAGACCCAGTACTTC. Its translation: CASSPFVGNPQETQYF.

This clonotype has a count of ten or more. The gene calls are TRBV27 and TRBJ1-2; D unresolved. V lost 7 bases and J lost 4, with 13 bases in between. CDR1 MNHEY and CDR2 SMNVEV come from the germline V gene (reference sequence). CDR3 size: 13 residues. This chain's CDR3 is CASTPGGLYGYTF. The CDR3 DNA is TGTGCCAGCACCCCGGGCGGGCTCTATGGCTACACCTTC.

Ten or more counts support this clonotype. J is TRBJ2-7 and V is TRBV4-1, with TRBD2 matching 8 bases. Germline V lookup: CDR1 MGHRA, CDR2 YSYEKL. The V segment lost 4 bases and the J segment 4 bases; nucleotides outside the gene matches: 12. The CDR3 contains 16 residues. CDR3 loop: CASSPPGRGGLYEQYF. The CDR3 region has the DNA TGCGCCAGCAGCCCACCCGGGAGGGGGGGCCTATACGAGCAGTACTTC.

This clonotype was recorded many times. V is TRBV27 and J is TRBJ2-4, with no clear D. Germline CDR1 reads MNHEY; CDR2 reads SMNVEV (reference sequence). The ends were cut back, 3 bases at V and 1 base at J, with 7 bases in the middle. The CDR3 totals 14 residues. The CDR3 protein is CASSFLGAKNIQYF. The CDR3 nucleotides are TGTGCCAGCAGTTTTTTGGGGGCCAAAAACATTCAGTACTTC.

This chain joins TRBV3-1 and TRBJ2-7; a possible D gene is TRBD1 (6 bases). V was cut by 6 bases and J by 6 bases, with 12 bases left in between. Germline V gene lookup returns CDR1 LGHDT and CDR2 YNNKEL (reference sequence). The CDR3 has 12 amino acids. For the CDR3, the DNA is TGTGCCAGCAGTCCCCAGGGGAGCGAGCAGTACTTC. Residues: CASSPQGSEQYF.

This clonotype was recorded many times. The J gene is TRBJ1-5, the V gene TRBV16; no firm D call. Germline assignment: CDR1 KGHSY and CDR2 FQNENV. Trimming removed 1 base from V and 2 bases from J, with 9 bases in between. CDR3 length equals 15 residues. CDR3 region: CASSQFFGGNQPQHF. The DNA for the CDR3 is TGTGCCAGCAGCCAATTTTTTGGAGGCAATCAGCCCCAGCATTTT. Full variable domain (remainder filled in from reference TRBV16 and TRBJ1-5): GEEVAQTPKHLVRGEGQKAKLYCAPIKGHSYVFWYQQVLKNEFKFLISFQNENVFDETGMPKERFSAKCLPNSPCSLEIQATKLEDSAVYFCASSQFFGGNQPQHFGDGTRLSIL.

This clonotype was seen many times. The chain combines TRBV20-1 with TRBJ1-5; 9 positions agree with TRBD1. Trimming cost V 0 bases and J 2 bases; bases outside gene matches: 5. CDR1 is DFQATT, CDR2 SNEGSKA, per germline (reference sequence). The CDR3 sequence is 16 residues long. The CDR3 here is CSARDPQGARNQPQHF. Here the CDR3 DNA reads TGCAGTGCTAGAGATCCACAGGGGGCGCGCAATCAGCCCCAGCATTTT.

The V and J genes are TRBV5-1 and TRBJ2-5, with TRBD1 as a possible D gene (5 bases). CDR1 and CDR2 from the germline V gene are SGHRS and YFSETQ. The CDR3 totals 16 residues. Trimming stripped 0 bases from V and 2 bases from J, with 14 bases between. For the CDR3, the DNA is TGCGCCAGCAGCTTGGTAGGGGTGGGCCAGCAAGAGACCCAGTACTTC. Protein: CASSLVGVGQQETQYF.

V and J are TRBV10-3 and TRBJ2-7, with D maybe TRBD2 (6 bases). CDR3 length equals 16 residues. V lost 3 bases to trimming and J lost 0 bases, with 15 bases between them. Germline V gene lookup returns CDR1 ENHRY and CDR2 SYGVKD. CDR3 bases: TGTGCCATCAGTGACTCCGGGACGGACTACTCCTACGAGCAGTACTTC. Amino acid sequence: CAISDSGTDYSYEQYF.

This clonotype was counted ten times or more. V and J are TRBV4-1 and TRBJ2-5, with TRBD2 identical over 10 bases. This CDR3 is built from 19 residues. The germline V gene has CDR1 MGHRA and CDR2 YSYEKL. V shed 1 base, J shed 0 bases, and the junction held 11 bases outside the gene matches. The CDR3 sequence is CASSQGIPLAGVYQETQYF. The CDR3 DNA follows: TGCGCCAGCAGCCAAGGAATACCTCTAGCGGGGGTATACCAAGAGACCCAGTACTTC.

The chain links TRBV24-1 to TRBJ2-5; the D gene is possibly TRBD2 (7 bases). Germline V gene sequence: CDR1 KGHDR, CDR2 SFDVKD. Trimming took off 6 bases at V and 5 bases at J, with 12 bases between the two ends. CDR3 length: 13 amino acids. CDR3 bases: TGTGCCACCAGTTCGGGGGGCAGGGAGACCCAGTACTTC. This translates into CATSSGGRETQYF.

V gene TRBV5-8 combines with J gene TRBJ1-1; 8 bases map to TRBD1. Trimming cost V 6 bases and J 2 bases; bases outside gene matches: 9. This CDR3 region has 15 residues. The germline CDR1 and CDR2 sequences are SGHTS and YDEGEE. The CDR3: CASMSLDRANTEAFF. DNA for the CDR3: TGTGCCAGCATGTCCCTGGACAGGGCAAACACTGAAGCTTTCTTT.